The 12 T cell receptor beta chains given below trace back to one sample, sequenced in a study of T cell repertoires in cytomegalovirus infection. TCRdb used MiXCR to reprocess the reads, holding one entry per CDR3 protein. The sample lists 100,000 to 150,000 distinct CDR3 sequences, less than 9.5% occurring once. The specimen was PBMCs. The receptors were sampled from a human donor in good health (CMV status not recorded). Some clones in this sample may be carry-over from other donors' samples.

This clonotype showed up many times. V usage is TRBV12-3 or TRBV12-4 and J usage is TRBJ2-5, with D tentatively TRBD1 (6 bases). Trimming removed 6 bases from V and 7 bases from J, with 18 bases in between. The CDR3 length is 14 residues. CDR3 nucleotide sequence: TGTGCCAGCAGGCCCACAGGGAACCGGGGGACCCAGTACTTC. It is translated as CASRPTGNRGTQYF.

Ten or more counts support this clonotype. The chain employs TRBV7-3 and TRBJ2-1, with D hard to call. V lost 3 bases and J 0 bases, leaving 9 bases between the germline ends. Germline V gives CDR1 SGHTA, CDR2 FQGTGA. The CDR3 sequence is 15 residues long. CDR3 loop: CASSLAASSYNEQFF. The CDR3 bases are TGTGCCAGCAGCTTGGCGGCAAGCTCCTACAATGAGCAGTTCTTC.

This clonotype showed up many times. The rearrangement links TRBV29-1 to TRBJ1-2, with 8 bases identical to TRBD1. The CDR3 has 14 amino acids. CDR1 SQVTM and CDR2 ANQGSEA come from the germline V gene. After removal of 6 bases from V and 2 bases from J, the junction contained 8 bases not matched to a gene. The CDR3 region is CSVAAGTGNYGYTF. In DNA form, the CDR3 reads TGCAGCGTCGCCGCCGGGACAGGAAACTATGGCTACACCTTC.

This clonotype came up once. The chain recombines TRBV2 with TRBJ2-3; D not resolved. V gave up 11 bases and J gave up 0 bases, with 12 bases separating them. Germline V gene lookup returns CDR1 SNHLY and CDR2 FYNNEI. The CDR3 loop spans 13 amino acids. CDR3 bases: TGTGCCCGACGGGCAGCTAGCACAGATACGCAGTATTTT. Translated: CARRAASTDTQYF. The entire variable domain, with the rest obtained from reference TRBV2 and TRBJ2-3, is as follows: EPEVTQTPSHQVTQMGQEVILRCVPISNHLYFYWYRQILGQKVEFLVSFYNNEISEKSEIFDDQFSVERPDGSNFTLKIRSTKLEDSAMYFCARRAASTDTQYFGPGTRLTVL.

The sample holds many counts of this clonotype. The chain links TRBV6-5 to TRBJ1-5; D remains unclear. The V end lost 4 bases, the J end lost 0 bases, and 10 bases lay between the germline ends. Germline V gene sequence: CDR1 MNHEY, CDR2 SVGAGI. The CDR3 contains 15 residues. The CDR3 DNA follows: TGTGCCAGCAGTTTACATGGGAGTAGCAATCAGCCCCAGCATTTT. It encodes CASSLHGSSNQPQHF.

This clonotype was recorded many times. J is TRBJ1-1 and V is TRBV6-5; D is unresolved. The CDR3 covers 13 residues. Deletions cut 5 bases from V and 1 base from J, with 8 bases between. Per the germline V gene, CDR1 is MNHEY and CDR2 is SVGAGI. DNA for the CDR3: TGTGCCAGCAGTCCCCGTAAGAACACTGAAGCTTTCTTT. This sequence encodes CASSPRKNTEAFF.

This clonotype came up many times. The CDR3 is CASSETGIGYTF. CDR3 coding DNA: TGCGCCAGCAGTGAGACAGGGATTGGCTACACCTTC. V is TRBV10-2 and J is TRBJ1-2; D is possibly TRBD1 (6 bases). The CDR3 length is 12 residues. The V end was cut by 2 bases, the J end by 7 bases, with 8 bases between. CDR1 is WSHSY and CDR2 is SAAADI in the germline V gene.

There are many counts of this clonotype. The V call is TRBV7-2, the J call TRBJ1-1, with 9 nucleotides matching TRBD1. This CDR3 region has 15 residues. CDR1 SGHTA and CDR2 FQGNSA come from the germline V gene. V shed 5 bases, J shed 1 base, and the junction held 5 bases outside the gene matches. CDR3 protein: CASSRQQGANTEAFF. DNA for the CDR3: TGTGCCAGCAGCCGACAACAGGGGGCGAACACTGAAGCTTTCTTT.

This clonotype has at least ten counts. The chain combines TRBV28 with TRBJ2-3; D not resolved. The germline CDR1 and CDR2 sequences are MDHEN and SYDVKM. The CDR3 has 12 residues. V lost 6 bases and J 7 bases, leaving 11 bases between the germline ends. The CDR3 DNA reads as TGTGCCAGCAGGACCCCGGGTCATACGCAGTATTTT. Translation: CASRTPGHTQYF.

This clonotype was seen a few times. This chain links TRBV29-1 with TRBJ1-5; TRBD1 is a possible D gene (5 bases). Trimming cost V 4 bases and J 5 bases, with 9 bases left between them. This CDR3 has 12 residues. The germline CDR1 and CDR2 sequences are SQVTM and ANQGSEA. This CDR3 is CSVGGGDQPQHF. The CDR3 nucleotides read TGCAGCGTTGGCGGGGGGGATCAGCCCCAGCATTTT. Drawing the rest from reference TRBV29-1 and TRBJ1-5, the complete variable domain is SAVISQKPSRDICQRGTSLTIQCQVDSQVTMMFWYRQQPGQSLTLIATANQGSEATYESGFVIDKFPISRPNLTFSTLTVSNMSPEDSSIYLCSVGGGDQPQHFGDGTRLSIL.

The chain links TRBV2 to TRBJ2-5; 7 positions match TRBD2. Germline CDR1 and CDR2: SNHLY and FYNNEI. After removal of 11 bases from V and 5 bases from J, the junction contained 11 bases not matched to a gene. The CDR3 totals 13 residues. This chain's CDR3 is CAGPGTTRETQYF. The CDR3 bases are TGTGCCGGCCCCGGGACTACGAGGGAGACCCAGTACTTC.

This clonotype showed up many times. The chain carries TRBV28 and TRBJ2-3; 14 bases agree with TRBD2. V shed 6 bases, J shed 6 bases, and the junction held 8 bases outside the gene matches. Germline V gene data show CDR1 as MDHEN and CDR2 as SYDVKM. This CDR3 has 16 residues. CDR3 coding DNA: TGTGCCAGCAGACTCGGACTAGCGGGGGGCCGGGATACGCAGTATTTT. Its protein is CASRLGLAGGRDTQYF. The whole variable domain, filled in from reference TRBV28 and TRBJ2-3, reads DVKVTQSSRYLVKRTGEKVFLECVQDMDHENMFWYRQDPGLGLRLIYFSYDVKMKEKGDIPEGYSVSREKKERFSLILESASTNQTSMYLCASRLGLAGGRDTQYFGPGTRLTVL.